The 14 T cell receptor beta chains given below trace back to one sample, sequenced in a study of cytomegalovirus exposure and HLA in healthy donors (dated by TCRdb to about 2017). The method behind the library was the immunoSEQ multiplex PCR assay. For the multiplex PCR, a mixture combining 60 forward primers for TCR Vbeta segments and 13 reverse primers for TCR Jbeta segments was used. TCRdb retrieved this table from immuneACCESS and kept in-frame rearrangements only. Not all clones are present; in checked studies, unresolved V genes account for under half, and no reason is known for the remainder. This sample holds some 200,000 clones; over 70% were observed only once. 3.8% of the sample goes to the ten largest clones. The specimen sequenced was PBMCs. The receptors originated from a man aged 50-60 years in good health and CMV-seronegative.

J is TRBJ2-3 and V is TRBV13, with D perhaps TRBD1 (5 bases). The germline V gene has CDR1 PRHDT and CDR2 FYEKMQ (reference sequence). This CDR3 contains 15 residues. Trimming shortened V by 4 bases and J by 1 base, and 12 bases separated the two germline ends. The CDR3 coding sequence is TGTGCCAGCAGCTCACGGAAACAGGGCACAGATACGCAGTATTTT. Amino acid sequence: CASSSRKQGTDTQYF.

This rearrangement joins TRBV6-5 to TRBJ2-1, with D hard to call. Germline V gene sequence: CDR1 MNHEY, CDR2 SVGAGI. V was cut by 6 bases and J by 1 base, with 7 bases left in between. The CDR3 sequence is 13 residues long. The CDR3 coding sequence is TGTGCCAGCAGCGGTAGTTCCTACAATGAGCAGTTCTTC. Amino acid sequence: CASSGSSYNEQFF.

CDR3 sequence (DNA): TGTGCCAGCAGCCCGGGACAGGTCCTGGAGACCCAGTACTTC. Protein product: CASSPGQVLETQYF. The chain links TRBV5-5 to TRBJ2-5; 8 positions match TRBD1. The J segment lost 5 bases and the V segment lost 4 bases, leaving 7 bases of the junction unmatched. Germline-derived CDR1 and CDR2 are SGHKS and YYEKEE (reference sequence). The CDR3 consists of 14 residues.

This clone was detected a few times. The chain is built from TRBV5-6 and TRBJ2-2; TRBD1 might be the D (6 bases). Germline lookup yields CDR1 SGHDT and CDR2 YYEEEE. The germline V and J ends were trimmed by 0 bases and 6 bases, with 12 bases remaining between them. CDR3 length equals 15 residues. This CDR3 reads CASSLVGGAAGELFF. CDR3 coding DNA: TGTGCCAGCAGCTTGGTTGGGGGCGCCGCCGGGGAGCTGTTTTTT.

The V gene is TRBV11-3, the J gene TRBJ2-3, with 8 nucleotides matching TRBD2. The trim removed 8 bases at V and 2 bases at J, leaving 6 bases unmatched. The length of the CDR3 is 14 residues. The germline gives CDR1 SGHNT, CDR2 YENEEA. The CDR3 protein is CASGPGGVTDTQYF. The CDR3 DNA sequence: TGTGCCAGCGGCCCGGGGGGGGTCACAGATACGCAGTATTTT.

CDR3 coding DNA: TGTGCCAGCAGCTTAAGCGAGGGTCTGTCTGGGGCCAACGTCCTGACTTTC. It codes for CASSLSEGLSGANVLTF. The chain recombines TRBV11-3 with TRBJ2-6; D is perhaps TRBD2 (5 bases). V shed 2 bases and J shed 1 base, with 12 bases lying between them. The CDR3 runs to 17 residues. In germline, CDR1 is SGHNT, CDR2 YENEEA.

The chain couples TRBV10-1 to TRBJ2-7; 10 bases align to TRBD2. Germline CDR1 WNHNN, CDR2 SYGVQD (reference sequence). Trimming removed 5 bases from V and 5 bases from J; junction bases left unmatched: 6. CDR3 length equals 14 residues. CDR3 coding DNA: TGCGCCAGCAGTCCGGGACTAGCGAGTGACGAGCAGTACTTC. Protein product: CASSPGLASDEQYF.

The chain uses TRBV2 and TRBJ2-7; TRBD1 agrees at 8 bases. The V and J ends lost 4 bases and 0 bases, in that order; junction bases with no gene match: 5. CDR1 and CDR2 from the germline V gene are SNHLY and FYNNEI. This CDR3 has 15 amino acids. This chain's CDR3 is CASSASGGSSYEQYF. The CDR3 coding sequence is TGTGCCAGCAGTGCCTCAGGGGGCAGCTCCTACGAGCAGTACTTC.

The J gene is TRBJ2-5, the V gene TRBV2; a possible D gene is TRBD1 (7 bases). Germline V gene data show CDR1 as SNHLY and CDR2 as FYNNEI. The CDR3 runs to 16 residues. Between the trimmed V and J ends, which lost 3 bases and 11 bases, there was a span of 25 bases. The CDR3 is CASSERVTGVLREQYF. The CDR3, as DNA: TGTGCCAGCAGTGAGCGGGTAACAGGGGTCCTTCGGGAGCAGTACTTC.

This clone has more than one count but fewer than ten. Here the CDR3 DNA reads TGTGCCAGTAGTATAGTTAGCGGGGGGGAGACCCAGTACTTC. Its protein product is CASSIVSGGETQYF. The chain couples TRBV19 to TRBJ2-5; 10 bases fit TRBD2. The germline gives CDR1 LNHDA, CDR2 SQIVND (reference sequence). This CDR3 is built from 14 residues. V lost 1 base, J lost 5 bases, and 1 base stayed unmatched.

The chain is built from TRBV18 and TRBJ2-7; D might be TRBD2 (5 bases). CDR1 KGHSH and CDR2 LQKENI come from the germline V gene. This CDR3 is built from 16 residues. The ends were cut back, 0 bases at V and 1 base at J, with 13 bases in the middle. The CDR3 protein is CASSPPLGMGSYEQYF. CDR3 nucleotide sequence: TGTGCCAGCTCACCACCACTCGGGATGGGGTCCTACGAGCAGTACTTC.

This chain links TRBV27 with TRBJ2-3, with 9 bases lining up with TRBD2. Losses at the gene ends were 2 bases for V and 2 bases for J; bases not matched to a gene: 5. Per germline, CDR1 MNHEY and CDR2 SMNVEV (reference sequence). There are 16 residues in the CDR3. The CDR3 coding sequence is TGTGCCAGCAGTTTAAGTAGCGGGAGATTCACAGATACGCAGTATTTT. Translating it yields CASSLSSGRFTDTQYF.

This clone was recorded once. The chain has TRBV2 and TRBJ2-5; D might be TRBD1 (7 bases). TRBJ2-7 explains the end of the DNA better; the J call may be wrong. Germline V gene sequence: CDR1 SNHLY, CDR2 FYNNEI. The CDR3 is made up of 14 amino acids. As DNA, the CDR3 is TGTGCCAGCAGGCGGGACAGTGAATTCTACGAGCAGTACTTC. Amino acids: CASRRDSEFYEQYF.

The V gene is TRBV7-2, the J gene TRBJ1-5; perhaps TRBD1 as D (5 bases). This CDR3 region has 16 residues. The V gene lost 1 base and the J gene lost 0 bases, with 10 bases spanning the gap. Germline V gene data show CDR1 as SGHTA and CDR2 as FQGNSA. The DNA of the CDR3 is TGTGCCAGCAGCTTAGAAGGGGCCCGTAGCAATCAGCCCCAGCATTTT. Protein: CASSLEGARSNQPQHF.